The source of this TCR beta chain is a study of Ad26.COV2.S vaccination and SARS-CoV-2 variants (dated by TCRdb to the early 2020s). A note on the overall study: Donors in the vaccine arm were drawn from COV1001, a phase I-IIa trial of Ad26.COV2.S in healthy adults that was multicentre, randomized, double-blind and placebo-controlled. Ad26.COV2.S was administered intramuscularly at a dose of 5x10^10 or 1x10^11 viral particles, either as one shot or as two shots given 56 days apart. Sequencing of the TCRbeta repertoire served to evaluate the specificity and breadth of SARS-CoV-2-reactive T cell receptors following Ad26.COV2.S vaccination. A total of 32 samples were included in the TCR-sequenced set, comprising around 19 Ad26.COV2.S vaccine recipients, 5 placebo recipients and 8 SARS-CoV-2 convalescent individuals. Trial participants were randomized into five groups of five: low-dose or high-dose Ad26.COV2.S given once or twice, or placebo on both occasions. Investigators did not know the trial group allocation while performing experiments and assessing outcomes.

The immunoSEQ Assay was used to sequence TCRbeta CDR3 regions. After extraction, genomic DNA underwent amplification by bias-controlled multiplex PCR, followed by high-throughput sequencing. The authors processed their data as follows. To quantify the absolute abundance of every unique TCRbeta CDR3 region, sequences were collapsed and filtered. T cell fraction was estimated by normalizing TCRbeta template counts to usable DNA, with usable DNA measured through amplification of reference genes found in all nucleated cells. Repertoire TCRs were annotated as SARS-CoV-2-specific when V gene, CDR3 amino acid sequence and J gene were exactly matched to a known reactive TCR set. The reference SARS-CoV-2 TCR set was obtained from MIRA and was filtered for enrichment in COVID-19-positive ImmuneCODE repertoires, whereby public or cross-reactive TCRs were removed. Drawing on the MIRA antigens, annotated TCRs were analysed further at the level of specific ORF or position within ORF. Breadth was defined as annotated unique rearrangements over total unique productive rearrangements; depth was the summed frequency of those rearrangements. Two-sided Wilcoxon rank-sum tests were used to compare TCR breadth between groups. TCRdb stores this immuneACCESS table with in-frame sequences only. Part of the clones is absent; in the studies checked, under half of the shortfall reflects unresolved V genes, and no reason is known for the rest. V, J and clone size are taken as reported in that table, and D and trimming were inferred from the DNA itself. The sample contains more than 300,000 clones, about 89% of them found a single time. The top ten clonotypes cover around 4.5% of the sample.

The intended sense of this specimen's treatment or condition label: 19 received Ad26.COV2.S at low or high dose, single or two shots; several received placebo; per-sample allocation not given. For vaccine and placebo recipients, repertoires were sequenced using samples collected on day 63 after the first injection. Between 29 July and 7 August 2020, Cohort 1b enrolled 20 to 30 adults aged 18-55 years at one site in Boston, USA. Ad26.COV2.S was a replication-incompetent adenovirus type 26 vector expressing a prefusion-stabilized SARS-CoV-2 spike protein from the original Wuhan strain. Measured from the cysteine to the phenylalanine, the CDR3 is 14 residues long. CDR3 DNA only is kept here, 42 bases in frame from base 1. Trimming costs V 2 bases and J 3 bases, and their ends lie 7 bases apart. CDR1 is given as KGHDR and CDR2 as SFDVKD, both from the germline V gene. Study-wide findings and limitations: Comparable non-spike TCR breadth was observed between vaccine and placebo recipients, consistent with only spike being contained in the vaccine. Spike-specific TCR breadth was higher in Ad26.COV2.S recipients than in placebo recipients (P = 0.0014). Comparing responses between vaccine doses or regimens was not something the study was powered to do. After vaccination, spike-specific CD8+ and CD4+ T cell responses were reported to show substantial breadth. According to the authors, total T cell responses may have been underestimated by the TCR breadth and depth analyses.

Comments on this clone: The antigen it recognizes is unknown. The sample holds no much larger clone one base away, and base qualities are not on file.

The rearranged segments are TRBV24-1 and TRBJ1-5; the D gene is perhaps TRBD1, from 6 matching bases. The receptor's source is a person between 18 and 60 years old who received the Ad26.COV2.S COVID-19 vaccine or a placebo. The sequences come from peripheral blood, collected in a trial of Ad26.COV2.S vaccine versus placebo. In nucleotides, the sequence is TGTGCCACCAGTGATTCAGGGGACAATCAGCCCCAGCATTTT. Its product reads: CATSDSGDNQPQHF.